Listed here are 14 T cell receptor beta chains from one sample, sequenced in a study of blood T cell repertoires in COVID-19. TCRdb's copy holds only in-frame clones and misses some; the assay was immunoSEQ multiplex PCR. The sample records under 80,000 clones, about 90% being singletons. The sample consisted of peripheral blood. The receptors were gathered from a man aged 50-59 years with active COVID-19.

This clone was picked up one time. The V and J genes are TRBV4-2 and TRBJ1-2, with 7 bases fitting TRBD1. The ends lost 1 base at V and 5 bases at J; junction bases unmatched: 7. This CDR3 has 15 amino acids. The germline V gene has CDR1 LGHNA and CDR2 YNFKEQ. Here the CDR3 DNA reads TGTGCCAGCAGCCAAGGTGCAGGGGGGATTTATGGCTACACCTTC. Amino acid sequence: CASSQGAGGIYGYTF.

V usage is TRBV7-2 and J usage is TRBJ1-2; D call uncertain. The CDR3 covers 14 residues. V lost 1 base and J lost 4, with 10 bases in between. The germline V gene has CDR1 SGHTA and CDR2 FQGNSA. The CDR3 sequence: CASSLGPRVYGYTF. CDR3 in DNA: TGTGCCAGCAGCTTAGGTCCCCGCGTCTATGGCTACACCTTC.

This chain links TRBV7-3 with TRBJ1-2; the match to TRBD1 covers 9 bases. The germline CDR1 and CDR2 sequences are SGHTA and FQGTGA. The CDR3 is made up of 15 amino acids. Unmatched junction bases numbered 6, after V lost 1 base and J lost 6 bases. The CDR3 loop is CASSLSATGGHGYTF. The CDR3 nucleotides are TGTGCCAGCAGCTTAAGCGCGACAGGGGGACATGGCTACACCTTC.

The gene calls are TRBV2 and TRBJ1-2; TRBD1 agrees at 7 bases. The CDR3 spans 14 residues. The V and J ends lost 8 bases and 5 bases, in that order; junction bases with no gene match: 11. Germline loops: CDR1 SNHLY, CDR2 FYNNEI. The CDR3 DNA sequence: TGTGCCAGCTCGGGTGGGCAGGGGGTGTATGGCTACACCTTC. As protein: CASSGGQGVYGYTF. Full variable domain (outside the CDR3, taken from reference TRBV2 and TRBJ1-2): EPEVTQTPSHQVTQMGQEVILRCVPISNHLYFYWYRQILGQKVEFLVSFYNNEISEKSEIFDDQFSVERPDGSNFTLKIRSTKLEDSAMYFCASSGGQGVYGYTFGSGTRLTVV.

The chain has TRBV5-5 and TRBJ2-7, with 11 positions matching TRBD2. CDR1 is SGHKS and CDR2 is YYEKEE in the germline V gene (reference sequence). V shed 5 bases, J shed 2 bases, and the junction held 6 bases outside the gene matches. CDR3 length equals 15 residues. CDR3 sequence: CASRLAGGSPYEQYF. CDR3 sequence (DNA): TGTGCCAGCAGATTAGCGGGAGGGTCCCCCTACGAGCAGTACTTC.

Written as DNA, the CDR3 is TGTGCCAGTAGTATTCAGGCCCAGGGCAATCAGCCCCAGCATTTT. This gives the protein CASSIQAQGNQPQHF. This chain joins TRBV19 and TRBJ1-5, with no clear D. Looked up from germline, CDR1 is LNHDA and CDR2 is SQIVND (reference sequence). CDR3 length: 15 residues. V gave up 3 bases and J gave up 2 bases, with 11 bases separating them.

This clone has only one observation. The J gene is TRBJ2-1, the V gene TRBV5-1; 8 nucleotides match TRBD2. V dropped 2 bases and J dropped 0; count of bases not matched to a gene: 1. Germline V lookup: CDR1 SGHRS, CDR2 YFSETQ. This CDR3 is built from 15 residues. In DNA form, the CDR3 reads TGCGCCAGCAGCTTAGCGGGAGACTCCTACAATGAGCAGTTCTTC. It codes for CASSLAGDSYNEQFF.

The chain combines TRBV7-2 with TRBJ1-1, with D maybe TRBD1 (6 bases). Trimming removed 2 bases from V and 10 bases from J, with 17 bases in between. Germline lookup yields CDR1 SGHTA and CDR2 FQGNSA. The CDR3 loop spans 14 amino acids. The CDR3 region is CASSLRGGAGRAFF. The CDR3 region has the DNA TGTGCCAGCAGCTTAAGGGGGGGCGCAGGGCGAGCTTTCTTT.

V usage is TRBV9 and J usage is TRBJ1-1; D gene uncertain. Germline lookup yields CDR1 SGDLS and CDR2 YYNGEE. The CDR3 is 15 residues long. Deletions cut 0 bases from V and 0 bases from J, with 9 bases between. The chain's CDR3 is CASSVGYKLNTEAFF. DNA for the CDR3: TGTGCCAGCAGCGTAGGTTACAAATTGAACACTGAAGCTTTCTTT.

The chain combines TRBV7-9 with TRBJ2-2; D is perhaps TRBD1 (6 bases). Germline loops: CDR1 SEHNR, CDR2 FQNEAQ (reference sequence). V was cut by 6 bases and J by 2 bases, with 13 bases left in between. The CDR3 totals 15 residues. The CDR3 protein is CASRRQVGNTGELFF. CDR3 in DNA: TGTGCCAGCAGGAGACAGGTCGGAAACACCGGGGAGCTGTTTTTT.

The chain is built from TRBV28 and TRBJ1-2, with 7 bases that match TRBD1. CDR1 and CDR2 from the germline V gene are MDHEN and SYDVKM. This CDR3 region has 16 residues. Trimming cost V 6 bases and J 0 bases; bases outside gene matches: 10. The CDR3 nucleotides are TGTGCCAGCAGCCCAACGACAGGGACGACTAACTATGGCTACACCTTC. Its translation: CASSPTTGTTNYGYTF.

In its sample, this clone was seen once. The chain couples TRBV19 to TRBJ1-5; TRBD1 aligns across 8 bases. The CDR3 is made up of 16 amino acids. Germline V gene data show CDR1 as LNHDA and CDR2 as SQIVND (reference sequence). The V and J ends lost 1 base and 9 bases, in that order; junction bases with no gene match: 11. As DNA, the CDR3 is TGTGCCAGTAGTATAGCCCGGGACAGGTCATCTTCGCCCCAGCATTTT. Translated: CASSIARDRSSSPQHF.

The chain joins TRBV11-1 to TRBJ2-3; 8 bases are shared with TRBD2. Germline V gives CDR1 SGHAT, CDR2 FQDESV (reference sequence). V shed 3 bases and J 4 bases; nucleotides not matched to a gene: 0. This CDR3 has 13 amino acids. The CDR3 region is CASSFGGADTQYF. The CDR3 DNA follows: TGTGCCAGCAGCTTCGGGGGGGCAGATACGCAGTATTTT.

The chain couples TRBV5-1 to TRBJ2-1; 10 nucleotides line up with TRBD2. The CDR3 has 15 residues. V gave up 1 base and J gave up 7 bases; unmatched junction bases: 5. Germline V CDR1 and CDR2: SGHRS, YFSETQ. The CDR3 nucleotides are TGCGCCAGCAGCTTGCCTAGCGGGAGCTTGAATGAGCAGTTCTTC. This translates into CASSLPSGSLNEQFF. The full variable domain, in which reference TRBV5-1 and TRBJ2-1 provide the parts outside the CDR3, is KAGVTQTPRYLIKTRGQQVTLSCSPISGHRSVSWYQQTPGQGLQFLFEYFSETQRNKGNFPGRFSGRQFSNSRSEMNVSTLELGDSALYLCASSLPSGSLNEQFFGPGTRLTVL.